This T cell receptor (beta chain) is drawn from a study of blood T cell repertoires in COVID-19. Background on the study: Both acute and convalescent COVID-19 samples were obtained from the United States, Italy and Spain. The cDNA or gDNA used as material had been derived from T cells, B-cell-depleted T cells, or PBMCs.

CDR3 length: 16 amino acids. CDR1 and CDR2 from the germline V gene are MNHEY and SMNVEV (reference sequence). Trimming pared 4 bases from V and 0 bases from J, leaving 13 bases between. Those enrolled in Seattle joined during active infection and were followed longitudinally afterward. Authors' analysis steps: The authors estimated nucleated cell counts from reference gene primer amplification. Assay used: immunoSEQ multiplex PCR; TCRdb lists only in-frame clones, some missing. The V and J calls and clone size come from that table; D and trimming were worked out from the DNA. The sample has 100,000 to 150,000 clones, around four fifths seen once; the top ten hold 5.5% to 7.5%.

The source material was peripheral blood. V gene TRBV27 combines with J gene TRBJ2-1; D possibly corresponds to TRBD2 (6 bases). The source is a man of 80 years or more with COVID-19, enrolled during active disease. The CDR3 DNA sequence: TGTGCCAGCAGTTGGTTAGCGGAGAGCTCCTACAATGAGCAGTTCTTC. Translating gives CASSWLAESSYNEQFF.